One sample yielded the 2 T cell receptor beta chains listed below, sequenced in a study of identical twins listed by TCRdb under 2016. Library preparation used 5' RACE. The sequencer was an Illumina HiSeq 2000. TCRdb handled the public reads itself, with Q25 trimming in fastp and clone calling in MiXCR, and kept productive beta chains. Duplicate CDR3 protein sequences are folded into a single record with the most common DNA and genes. The sample yields 200,000 to 250,000 distinct CDR3 sequences; under 8.5% were counted once. The top ten constitute just over 14% of the sample. These same records also appear under a second study, on T cells expressing NK-cell markers.

Sequenced input: CD8+ T cells sorted from blood. The origin of the receptors is a woman between 18 and 29 years old in good health.

This clonotype was seen more than once but under ten times. CDR3 protein: CSVLTGQAYEQYF. The CDR3 nucleotides are TGCAGCGTTCTAACGGGACAAGCCTACGAGCAGTACTTC. The chain couples TRBV29-1 to TRBJ2-7; TRBD1 might be the D (6 bases). The germline CDR1 and CDR2 sequences are SQVTM and ANQGSEA. The CDR3 consists of 13 residues. V shed 5 bases and J shed 2 bases, with 13 bases lying between them.

This clonotype was found a few times. The chain joins TRBV5-6 to TRBJ2-7; 11 bases match TRBD2. V lost 4 bases, J lost 4 bases, and 10 bases stayed unmatched. In germline, CDR1 is SGHDT, CDR2 YYEEEE. The CDR3 extends over 16 amino acids. The CDR3 nucleotides read TGTGCCAGCAGCATGGGACTAGCGGTGTCCTCTTACGAGCAGTACTTC. Translated: CASSMGLAVSSYEQYF.